What follows are 26 T cell receptor beta chains derived from one specimen sequenced in a study of T cells in Graves' hyperthyroidism and ophthalmopathy. The investigators amplified TCR beta CDR3 regions from RNA transcripts. The TCR CDR3 was amplified in a first-round RT-PCR using the HTBI primer set. TCRdb re-called the multiplex PCR reads with MiXCR, one entry per CDR3 protein. The sample lists around 620,000 distinct CDR3 sequences, 11% to 15% occurring once. Material for sequencing was blood. The source is a woman aged 18 to 35 with Graves' ophthalmopathy.

The genes are TRBV20-1 and TRBJ1-2, with 8 nucleotides matching TRBD1. V dropped 6 bases and J dropped 11; count of bases not matched to a gene: 14. Per germline, CDR1 DFQATT and CDR2 SNEGSKA (reference sequence). This CDR3 is built from 13 residues. The DNA for the CDR3 is TGCAGTGCCGCGACTGGGACAGGTCTAGGGTACACCTTC. It specifies CSAATGTGLGYTF.

This clonotype appeared a few times. The chain uses TRBV6-2 or TRBV6-3 and TRBJ2-4; D may correspond to TRBD1 or TRBD2 (5 bases each). V dropped 5 bases and J dropped 7 bases, with 21 bases sitting between them. The CDR3 covers 16 residues. CDR1 MNHEY and CDR2 SVGEGT come from the germline V gene. CDR3 amino acids: CASSQWAGAGGNIQYF. The CDR3 nucleotides are TGTGCCAGCAGTCAGTGGGCCGGGGCAGGTGGGAACATTCAGTACTTC.

This chain joins TRBV30 and TRBJ2-3, with D maybe TRBD2 (5 bases). The CDR3 totals 13 residues. Looked up from germline, CDR1 is GTSNPN and CDR2 is SVGIG (reference sequence). The V and J ends lost 5 bases and 3 bases respectively, with 12 bases between them. CDR3 sequence reads: CAWARSGTDTQYF. In DNA, the CDR3 is TGTGCCTGGGCACGAAGCGGTACAGATACGCAGTATTTT.

J is TRBJ2-1 and V is TRBV5-1, with 11 bases that match TRBD1. Germline V gene data show CDR1 as SGHRS and CDR2 as YFSETQ. After removal of 3 bases from V and 4 bases from J, the junction contained 9 bases not matched to a gene. CDR3 length equals 17 residues. This CDR3 is CASSSRTGGGGYNEQFF. DNA of the CDR3: TGCGCCAGCAGCTCGCGGACAGGGGGCGGGGGATACAATGAGCAGTTCTTC. Based on the CDR3 plus reference TRBV5-1 and TRBJ2-1, the full variable domain is KAGVTQTPRYLIKTRGQQVTLSCSPISGHRSVSWYQQTPGQGLQFLFEYFSETQRNKGNFPGRFSGRQFSNSRSEMNVSTLELGDSALYLCASSSRTGGGGYNEQFFGPGTRLTVL.

This clonotype was detected ten times or more. The junction does not match germline at one end; this may be a read error. This chain uses TRBV12-3 or TRBV12-4 with TRBJ1-2, with 8 bases lining up with TRBD1. This CDR3 has 13 amino acids. The CDR3 spells CASSLSGGDGYTF. In DNA form, the CDR3 reads TGCGCCAGCAGCTTGTCAGGGGGCGACGGCTACACCTTC.

This clonotype has only a few counts. A much larger clone differs from this one at a single base, so this may be a read error. The V gene is TRBV30, the J gene TRBJ1-2; D ambiguous. The germline gives CDR1 GTSNPN, CDR2 SVGIG (reference sequence). This CDR3 is built from 14 residues. V lost 5 bases and J 0 bases, leaving 13 bases between the germline ends. The CDR3, as DNA: TGTGCCTGGGCCCAGCGGCCATCTAACTATGGCTACACCTTC. Residues: CAWAQRPSNYGYTF.

At least ten counts were recorded for this clonotype. The V call is TRBV2, the J call TRBJ1-2; D is uncertain. From germline, CDR1 is SNHLY and CDR2 FYNNEI. This CDR3 has 12 residues. V was cut by 5 bases and J by 4 bases, with 8 bases left in between. Written as DNA, the CDR3 is TGTGCCAGCAGTAATGATGGCTATGGCTACACCTTC. This sequence encodes CASSNDGYGYTF.

This clonotype occurred many times. The chain has TRBV19 and TRBJ2-3; TRBD2 might be the D (5 bases). Trimming pared 1 base from V and 3 bases from J, leaving 8 bases between. The CDR3 loop spans 14 amino acids. The V gene's germline CDR1 is LNHDA and CDR2 SQIVND (reference sequence). The CDR3 bases are TGTGCCAGTAGTATAGCAGCGGTGACAGATACGCAGTATTTT. This codes for CASSIAAVTDTQYF.

This clonotype has a count of ten or more. V usage is TRBV10-3 and J usage is TRBJ2-2, with 8 bases matching TRBD1. The CDR3 consists of 14 residues. CDR1 is ENHRY, CDR2 SYGVKD, per germline. Trimming removed 6 bases from V and 5 bases from J; junction bases left unmatched: 5. The CDR3 DNA reads TGTGCCATCAGGACAGGGGAGGCAACCGGGGAGCTGTTTTTT. It yields the protein CAIRTGEATGELFF.

This clonotype was seen many times. This sequence joins TRBV7-9 and TRBJ1-4; 7 nucleotides line up with TRBD1. Germline CDR1 and CDR2: SEHNR and FQNEAQ (reference sequence). The J segment lost 5 bases and the V segment lost 0 bases, leaving 6 bases of the junction unmatched. CDR3 length: 16 residues. The CDR3 loop reads CASSLARTGPNEKLFF. The CDR3 nucleotides are TGTGCCAGCAGCTTAGCGAGGACAGGACCAAATGAAAAACTGTTTTTT. The complete variable domain, with remaining parts taken from reference TRBV7-9 and TRBJ1-4, reads DTGVSQNPRHKITKRGQNVTFRCDPISEHNRLYWYRQTLGQGPEFLTYFQNEAQLEKSRLLSDRFSAERPKGSFSTLEIQRTEQGDSAMYLCASSLARTGPNEKLFFGSGTQLSVL.

This clonotype was counted ten times or more. The rearrangement links TRBV12-3 or TRBV12-4 to TRBJ2-7; D uncertain. Trimming removed 6 bases from V and 3 bases from J, with 6 bases in between. The CDR3 consists of 11 residues. The CDR3 region is CASSFIYEQYF. The CDR3 DNA sequence: TGTGCCAGCAGCTTTATCTACGAGCAGTACTTC.

This clonotype was recorded at least ten times. Here the CDR3 DNA reads TGTGCCAGCAGCCTCAACGACCCAGCAGATACGCAGTATTTT. Its translation is CASSLNDPADTQYF. The chain combines TRBV3-1 with TRBJ2-3, with D unresolved. The V end lost 4 bases, the J end lost 4 bases, and 12 bases lay between the germline ends. The CDR3 is 14 residues long. Germline values: CDR1 LGHDT, CDR2 YNNKEL (reference sequence).

This clonotype was observed at least ten times. The V and J genes are TRBV10-3 and TRBJ2-3, with 7 positions matching TRBD1. J lost 1 base, V lost 6 bases, and 4 bases had no gene match. Germline V lookup: CDR1 ENHRY, CDR2 SYGVKD. The CDR3 length is 14 residues. This CDR3 is CAIRTQGGTDTQYF. The CDR3, as DNA: TGTGCCATCAGGACCCAGGGGGGCACAGATACGCAGTATTTT.

Here the CDR3 DNA reads TGTGCCAGCAGCGTGGGGGGCAGGGGAGTGGGAAACACCATATATTTT. Its translation is CASSVGGRGVGNTIYF. The rearrangement joins TRBV9 to TRBJ1-3; TRBD1 might be the D (6 bases). Trimming left V 2 bases short and J 4 bases short, with 16 bases between. The CDR3 runs 16 residues. CDR1 and CDR2 (germline): SGDLS, YYNGEE.

Many counts were recorded for this clonotype. The gene calls are TRBV3-1 and TRBJ2-7; D is unclear. CDR1 and CDR2 from the germline V gene are LGHDT and YNNKEL (reference sequence). Between the trimmed V and J ends, which lost 0 bases and 2 bases, there was a span of 8 bases. CDR3 length: 14 amino acids. Here the CDR3 reads CASSQEGRAYEQYF. The CDR3 DNA follows: TGTGCCAGCAGCCAAGAAGGCAGAGCCTACGAGCAGTACTTC.

This clonotype was picked up a small number of times. This chain links TRBV12-3 or TRBV12-4 with TRBJ1-5; D is unresolved. There are 16 residues in the CDR3. The V end lost 3 bases, the J end lost 1 base, and 13 bases lay between the germline ends. CDR3 in DNA: TGTGCCAGCAGTTTCACACAAAGGGTCAGCAATCAGCCCCAGCATTTT. Its translation is CASSFTQRVSNQPQHF.

This clonotype has at least ten counts. V usage is TRBV3-1 and J usage is TRBJ2-5; 13 bases line up with TRBD2. This CDR3 is 16 amino acids long. CDR1 and CDR2 from the germline V gene are LGHDT and YNNKEL (reference sequence). The J segment lost 9 bases and the V segment lost 0 bases, leaving 7 bases of the junction unmatched. DNA of the CDR3: TGTGCCAGCAGCCAAGATACCGGGACTAGCGGGATCCCCCAGTACTTC. This codes for CASSQDTGTSGIPQYF.

At least ten counts were recorded for this clonotype. V usage is TRBV15 and J usage is TRBJ1-5; D is uncertain. V was shortened by 1 base and J by 7 bases, with 11 bases between the two germline ends. CDR1 LNHNV and CDR2 YYDKDF come from the germline V gene (reference sequence). There are 14 residues in the CDR3. CDR3 sequence reads: CATSRGAEYQPQHF. The CDR3 region has the DNA TGTGCCACCAGCAGAGGGGCAGAATACCAGCCCCAGCATTTT.

The J gene is TRBJ1-1, the V gene TRBV28, with a tentative D call TRBD1 (6 bases). Trimming took 3 bases from V and 0 from J, leaving 14 bases between them. Germline lookup yields CDR1 MDHEN and CDR2 SYDVKM. The CDR3 is 16 residues long. As DNA, the CDR3 is TGTGCCAGCAGTTTTAGGGGGGGAGGGGTGAACACTGAAGCTTTCTTT. Encoded protein: CASSFRGGGVNTEAFF.

On this clonotype: The DNA is omitted, as the CDR3 cannot be located on it reliably, and the CDR3 follows TCRdb's listing. This rearrangement joins TRBV6-4 to TRBJ1-5; the table's TRBD1 call for D was not verified on the DNA. Looked up from germline, CDR1 is MRHNA and CDR2 is SNTAGT. The CDR3 spans 16 residues, counting both ends. The CDR3 sequence: CASSSSTGGGNQPQHF.

CDR3 nucleotide sequence: TGTGCCAGCAGCAATATGACCGGGACTAGCGGGAGAGGGCAGTATTTT. Its protein product is CASSNMTGTSGRGQYF. The chain has TRBV25-1 and TRBJ2-3, with 14 bases fitting TRBD2. V shed 6 bases and J 11 bases; nucleotides not matched to a gene: 13. Per the germline V gene, CDR1 is MGHDK and CDR2 is SYGVNS. This CDR3 has 16 amino acids.

The chain couples TRBV9 to TRBJ2-3; the match to TRBD2 covers 8 bases. Looked up from germline, CDR1 is SGDLS and CDR2 is YYNGEE. The CDR3 sequence is 20 residues long. Trimming removed 4 bases from V and 0 bases from J; junction bases left unmatched: 19. CDR3 residues: CASSPRAIQGLGPSTDTQYF. The CDR3 coding sequence is TGTGCCAGCAGCCCGCGGGCTATCCAGGGACTAGGGCCTAGCACAGATACGCAGTATTTT.

The table lists this clonotype with many counts. The CDR3 DNA sequence: TGTGCCAGCAGCTTGGACAGGGTGGTATCTGGGGCCAACGTCCTGACTTTC. It codes for CASSLDRVVSGANVLTF. The chain couples TRBV7-8 to TRBJ2-6; 8 bases are a match to TRBD1. The CDR3 spans 17 residues. The J segment lost 1 base and the V segment lost 3 bases, leaving 5 bases of the junction unmatched. The V gene's germline CDR1 is SGHVS and CDR2 FQNEAQ. Full variable domain (rest looked up from reference TRBV7-8 and TRBJ2-6): GAGVSQSPRYKVAKRGQDVALRCDPISGHVSLFWYQQALGQGPEFLTYFQNEAQLDKSGLPSDRFFAERPEGSVSTLKIQRTQQEDSAVYLCASSLDRVVSGANVLTFGAGSRLTVL.

This clonotype was observed at least ten times. The chain is built from TRBV3-1 and TRBJ2-5, with 8 bases matching TRBD2. The ends lost 4 bases at V and 4 bases at J; junction bases unmatched: 5. CDR1 is LGHDT and CDR2 is YNNKEL in the germline V gene (reference sequence). The CDR3 has 14 residues. The CDR3 DNA reads as TGTGCCAGCAGCCGCCGGGAGGGAGTAGAGACCCAGTACTTC. Encoded protein: CASSRREGVETQYF.

This clonotype was detected many times. The V call is TRBV5-5, the J call TRBJ2-7; possible D gene TRBD2, 6 bases. The CDR3 totals 14 residues. Trimming shortened V by 0 bases and J by 3 bases, and 10 bases separated the two germline ends. CDR1 and CDR2 from the germline V gene are SGHKS and YYEKEE (reference sequence). The CDR3 reads CASSLVAGYYEQYF. The CDR3 nucleotides read TGTGCCAGCAGCTTGGTTGCGGGATACTACGAGCAGTACTTC.

This clonotype was recorded many times. The chain uses TRBV13 and TRBJ2-4; the match to TRBD2 covers 14 bases. The V and J ends lost 5 bases and 6 bases, in that order; junction bases with no gene match: 6. Germline V CDR1 and CDR2: PRHDT, FYEKMQ (reference sequence). The CDR3 has 16 amino acids. CDR3 sequence: CASSRTSGRLGNIQYF. CDR3 sequence (DNA): TGTGCCAGCAGCAGGACTAGCGGGAGGTTAGGAAACATTCAGTACTTC.